This TCR beta chain was profiled in a study of blood T cell repertoires in COVID-19. Study overall: Whether acute or convalescent, the COVID-19 samples came from the United States, Italy and Spain. PBMCs, B-cell-depleted T cells, or T cells provided the cDNA or gDNA that made up the material.

The CDR3 totals 15 residues. Germline-derived CDR1 and CDR2 are SGHRS and YFSETQ. Trimming took 0 bases from V and 7 from J; bases not matched to a gene: 4. Profiled with immunoSEQ multiplex PCR; TCRdb holds only in-frame clones, not every one. Of about 110,000 clones listed, 65% to 90% are singletons. The sample taken for sequencing was peripheral blood. The genes are TRBV5-1 and TRBJ2-5; 12 bases fit TRBD2. The receptor's source is a woman older than 75 with active or convalescent COVID-19. The CDR3 region has the DNA TGCGCCAGCAGCTTGGTGACTAGCGGGAGCGGGACCCAGTACTTC. Its translation is CASSLVTSGSGTQYF.